Described below is a single TCR beta chain sequence and its context. The record originates from a study of OX40 agonist ivuxolimab in advanced cancers. About the research overall: Head and neck, renal cell, melanoma or hepatocellular carcinoma were the cancers that dose-escalation patients had.

Repertoires were generated with immunoSEQ multiplex PCR, while TCRdb's copy carries only in-frame clones and drops some. Here the sample spans 20,000 to 25,000 clones, 79% being singletons. The sample consisted of CD4+ or CD8+ T cells sorted from blood, taken in a trial of the OX40 agonist ivuxolimab. The sequence derives from an adult with an advanced solid tumor such as melanoma, head and neck, liver or kidney cancer.

CDR3 protein: CASSLGGTKNIQYF. The DNA for the CDR3 is TGTGCCAGCAGTTTAGGGGGGACCAAAAACATTCAGTACTTC. This sequence joins TRBV28 and TRBJ2-4; D is perhaps TRBD2 (6 bases). In germline, CDR1 is MDHEN, CDR2 SYDVKM. The CDR3 runs 14 residues. Trimming cost V 2 bases and J 2 bases, with 7 bases left between them.